The clone carrying this T cell receptor beta chain occurred many times. The antigen is undetermined. RNA transcripts were the template for amplifying TCR beta CDR3 regions. When the TCR CDR3 underwent first-round RT-PCR, the HTBI primer set was used. From the multiplex PCR reads, TCRdb called clonotypes with MiXCR, one entry per CDR3 protein. The table has hundreds of thousands of distinct CDR3 sequences, 15% to 20% seen once. The trim removed 5 bases at V and 5 bases at J, leaving 8 bases unmatched. CDR3 length equals 16 residues. This sample stems from a study of T cells in Graves' hyperthyroidism and ophthalmopathy. Study-wide findings and caveats: Most thyroid-expanded clonotypes above 0.001 were also found in blood.

Lactation, pregnancy, other autoimmune disease or uncontrolled infection excluded patients. On the basis of clinical symptoms, serum thyroxine and TRAb, thyroid ultrasound and orbital computed tomography, diagnoses were made. The PBMCs were sourced from fresh peripheral blood (around 10 ml). The TCR was taken from a man in his forties with Graves' ophthalmopathy. Source material: blood. The chain has TRBV12-3 or TRBV12-4 and TRBJ2-4, with 11 bases aligning to TRBD2. CDR3 bases: TGTGCCAGCAGTGCCACGGGACTAGCGGAGGAAAACATTCAGTACTTC. Translating gives CASSATGLAEENIQYF.